This T cell receptor (beta chain) was found in a study of blood T cell repertoires in COVID-19. Overall study context: Acute and convalescent COVID-19 samples came from the United States, Italy and Spain. PBMCs, B-cell-depleted T cells, or T cells provided the cDNA or gDNA that made up the material.

This CDR3 region has 14 residues. Germline loops: CDR1 SNHLY, CDR2 FYNNEI. V lost 0 bases to trimming and J lost 5 bases, with 8 bases between them. Original processing methods: Estimates of nucleated cell counts were drawn from the amplification of reference gene primers. Clones were read by immunoSEQ multiplex PCR, and TCRdb kept only the in-frame ones, dropping some. The D gene and trimming were derived from the DNA, and the V and J assignments and clone size from that table. This sample carries around 92,000 clones, roughly 82% of them seen once, and the ten largest clones take 25%. Sequenced: peripheral blood. The rearrangement links TRBV2 to TRBJ1-5; D remains ambiguous. The sequence derives from a human donor in a cohort sampled during active COVID-19. The CDR3 bases are TGTGCCAGCAGTGAAGCTTCGCGGGATCAGCCCCAGCATTTT. Encoded protein: CASSEASRDQPQHF.